The next 28 T cell receptor beta chains were all read from a single sample in a study of CXCR3-negative and CXCR3-positive naive CD8 T cells. Through 5' RACE with UMI labels, the TRB cDNA libraries were prepared. TCRdb reanalyzed the 5' RACE reads and collapses them to one entry per CDR3 protein, without DNA. This sample's table reports about 23,000 distinct CDR3 sequences. The material sequenced was memory CD8+ T cells from blood. These receptors all stem from a human donor in good health. Some clones in this sample may be carry-over from other donors' samples.

The chain uses TRBV4-3 and TRBJ1-1. Germline V gene sequence: CDR1 LGHNA, CDR2 YSLEER. The CDR3 has 15 residues. CDR3 in amino acids: CASSQRISGSTEASF.

The chain combines TRBV29-1 with TRBJ2-7; the D call from TCRdb, TRBD1, cannot be confirmed without DNA. This CDR3 is 13 amino acids long. Germline-derived CDR1 and CDR2 are SQVTM and ANQGSEA. CDR3 sequence: CSVGTASSYEQYF.

The chain joins TRBV20-1 to TRBJ2-7. The length of the CDR3 is 12 residues. From germline, CDR1 is DFQATT and CDR2 SNEGSKA (reference sequence). The CDR3 sequence is CSAPTGTYEQYF.

J is TRBJ2-7 and V is TRBV7-9; TCRdb calls TRBD1, which cannot be checked without DNA. The CDR3 consists of 15 residues. The germline gives CDR1 SEHNR, CDR2 FQNEAQ (reference sequence). This CDR3 reads CASSSPGERGHEQYF.

The chain is built from TRBV7-9 and TRBJ1-1; TCRdb returns TRBD1, unconfirmable since there is no DNA. The CDR3 has 14 amino acids. Per the germline V gene, CDR1 is SEHNR and CDR2 is FQNEAQ (reference sequence). CDR3: CASRAQLSNTEAFF.

The chain couples TRBV27 to TRBJ1-5. The CDR3 is made up of 15 amino acids. Germline loops: CDR1 MNHEY, CDR2 SMNVEV (reference sequence). This CDR3 reads CASRPDGVSNQPQHF.

The CDR3 here is CASSDGDTGELFF. The chain couples TRBV6-4 to TRBJ2-2. The V gene's germline CDR1 is MRHNA and CDR2 SNTAGT. The CDR3 length is 13 residues.

The rearrangement joins TRBV4-3 to TRBJ1-2. Germline V gene lookup returns CDR1 LGHNA and CDR2 YSLEER. This CDR3 spans 14 amino acids. CDR3 sequence: CASSQDPESYGYTF.

The genes are TRBV7-2 and TRBJ2-2; TCRdb's D call of TRBD2 is untestable without DNA. This CDR3 is 16 amino acids long. Germline V gives CDR1 SGHTA, CDR2 FQGNSA. The CDR3 loop reads CASSPGRAGDTGELFF.

The chain links TRBV6-9 to TRBJ2-1; TCRdb proposes TRBD1, but this gene call is untestable without DNA. The germline CDR1 and CDR2 sequences are MNHGY and SVAAGI. The CDR3 length is 22 residues. CDR3: CASMAIGTGEGPGLAVWNEQFF.

The chain uses TRBV20-1 and TRBJ2-5; TCRdb reports TRBD1, a call that lacks DNA to check it against. CDR1 is DFQATT, CDR2 SNEGSKA, per germline (reference sequence). The CDR3 spans 14 residues. The CDR3 is CSARLSGGQETQYF.

The rearrangement links TRBV6-5 to TRBJ2-4; the D gene TCRdb calls, TRBD2, cannot be checked with no DNA. The CDR3 totals 15 residues. Germline assignment: CDR1 MNHEY and CDR2 SVGAGI. CDR3 sequence reads: CASSPLREAKNIQYF.

This chain connects TRBV2 to TRBJ1-1. CDR3 length equals 13 residues. CDR1 and CDR2 from the germline V gene are SNHLY and FYNNEI. The CDR3 loop reads CASSEYGNTEAFF.

By frequency, this clonotype registers medium-sized. The chain recombines TRBV6-2 or TRBV6-3 with TRBJ2-7; TCRdb gives TRBD2 as the D gene, but with no DNA this cannot be confirmed. The V gene's germline CDR1 is MNHEY and CDR2 SVGEGT. This CDR3 is built from 16 residues. CDR3: CASSPFAGDSSYEQYF.

The genes are TRBV29-1 and TRBJ1-1. Looked up from germline, CDR1 is SQVTM and CDR2 is ANQGSEA. This CDR3 contains 14 residues. CDR3 amino acids: CSVEGHPAGTEAFF.

This chain connects TRBV27 to TRBJ2-6; TCRdb gives TRBD1 as the D gene, but with no DNA this cannot be confirmed. The CDR3 has 20 amino acids. CDR1 is MNHEY, CDR2 SMNVEV, per germline (reference sequence). The CDR3 spells CASSLWIPGTVSSGANVLTF. Together with reference TRBV27 and TRBJ2-6, the CDR3 gives the full variable domain: EAQVTQNPRYLITVTGKKLTVTCSQNMNHEYMSWYRQDPGLGLRQIYYSMNVEVTDKGDVPEGYKVSRKEKRNFPLILESPSPNQTSLYFCASSLWIPGTVSSGANVLTFGAGSRLTVL.

CDR3 loop: CASRTGTGDTGELFF. J is TRBJ2-2 and V is TRBV6-2 or TRBV6-3; TCRdb's D call of TRBD2 is untestable without DNA. CDR3 length: 15 residues. CDR1 MNHEY and CDR2 SVGEGT come from the germline V gene.

This chain connects TRBV20-1 to TRBJ1-3. The CDR3 covers 16 residues. Germline CDR1 is DFQATT and CDR2 is SNEGSKA (reference sequence). CDR3 residues: CSARPARLSTPPSLYF.

This clonotype counts as medium-sized by frequency. The V gene is TRBV6-1, the J gene TRBJ2-1; TCRdb selects TRBD2, and the lack of DNA leaves this call unchecked. The CDR3 runs to 15 residues. Germline V gene sequence: CDR1 MNHNS, CDR2 SASEGT. CDR3 residues: CASSESSGTTNEQFF.

This chain uses TRBV6-4 with TRBJ2-2; the TRBD1 assignment by TCRdb is unverifiable without DNA. The CDR3 totals 15 residues. CDR1 is MRHNA and CDR2 is SNTAGT in the germline V gene. The CDR3 spells CASSVQGGNTGELFF.

The gene calls are TRBV28 and TRBJ2-3; TCRdb selects TRBD2, and the lack of DNA leaves this call unchecked. Germline-derived CDR1 and CDR2 are MDHEN and SYDVKM. The CDR3 has 15 amino acids. The CDR3 sequence is CASSLSGISTDTQYF.

The chain combines TRBV5-4 with TRBJ2-7; TCRdb lists TRBD2, though no DNA is available to test this call. Germline V lookup: CDR1 SGHNT, CDR2 YYREEE (reference sequence). The CDR3 has 15 amino acids. CDR3 residues: CASSLVYSGGYEQYF. The whole variable domain, remainder taken from reference TRBV5-4 and TRBJ2-7, is ETGVTQSPTHLIKTRGQQVTLRCSSQSGHNTVSWYQQALGQGPQFIFQYYREEENGRGNFPPRFSGLQFPNYSSELNVNALELDDSALYLCASSLVYSGGYEQYFGPGTRLTVT.

This rearrangement joins TRBV29-1 to TRBJ2-1; TCRdb selects TRBD1, and the lack of DNA leaves this call unchecked. Germline V CDR1 and CDR2: SQVTM, ANQGSEA. There are 15 residues in the CDR3. The CDR3 sequence: CSVTLTGGVGNEQFF.

The chain couples TRBV7-8 to TRBJ2-5; the TRBD1 assignment by TCRdb is unverifiable without DNA. Per germline, CDR1 SGHVS and CDR2 FQNEAQ. The CDR3 contains 14 residues. CDR3 protein: CASSPRWGEETQYF.

This chain uses TRBV7-6 with TRBJ2-2; as DNA is missing, the TRBD2 call by TCRdb cannot be tested. This CDR3 has 21 amino acids. Germline CDR1 and CDR2: SGHVS and FNYEAQ. CDR3 residues: CASSRGRSSGLAGVNTGELFF.

The chain joins TRBV7-3 to TRBJ2-3; with no DNA, the TCRdb D assignment of TRBD1 cannot be verified. Germline CDR1 SGHTA, CDR2 FQGTGA. This CDR3 contains 15 residues. CDR3: CASSSTGGLTDTQYF.

The V and J genes are TRBV15 and TRBJ1-5. The CDR3 is 14 amino acids. The germline V gene has CDR1 LNHNV and CDR2 YYDKDF (reference sequence). The CDR3 reads CATSGRTGIQPQHF.

V is TRBV7-2 and J is TRBJ2-1; as DNA is missing, the TRBD2 call by TCRdb cannot be tested. Germline assignment: CDR1 SGHTA and CDR2 FQGNSA. The CDR3 spans 17 residues. The CDR3 spells CASSLAGALSSYNEQFF.